The 7 T cell receptor beta chains below all came from one sample that was sequenced in a study of graft-versus-host responses after intestinal transplantation. Sequenced by immunoSEQ multiplex PCR; TCRdb stores in-frame clones only, minus some. The profile shows approximately 90,000 clones, 75% to 95% of them singletons. No antigens are known for them. The sample consisted of unstimulated CD8+ T cells sorted from spleen or lymph node cells, taken before transplant. Receptor source: a human donor who was the organ donor for an intestinal transplant.

This sequence joins TRBV4-1 and TRBJ2-1; TRBD1 might be the D (6 bases). The CDR3 is 16 residues long. The germline gives CDR1 MGHRA, CDR2 YSYEKL. V lost 3 bases and J lost 0, with 12 bases in between. Here the CDR3 DNA reads TGCGCCAGCAGCCAGAAGGGGGTAAGCTCCTACAATGAGCAGTTCTTC. Translated, it gives CASSQKGVSSYNEQFF.

CDR3 DNA sequence: TGTGCCAGTAGTCACACACTGGAGGCTGGCTACACCTTC. Translated: CASSHTLEAGYTF. V and J are TRBV19 and TRBJ1-2; D call uncertain. Germline V gene data show CDR1 as LNHDA and CDR2 as SQIVND (reference sequence). The CDR3 consists of 13 residues. The V and J ends lost 5 bases and 7 bases respectively, with 14 bases between them.

The V gene is TRBV5-1, the J gene TRBJ2-3; the D gene is possibly TRBD2 (6 bases). This CDR3 region has 16 residues. Germline V gene sequence: CDR1 SGHRS, CDR2 YFSETQ. Between the trimmed V and J ends, which lost 0 bases and 4 bases, there was a span of 15 bases. In DNA form, the CDR3 reads TGCGCCAGCAGCTTGGGGGGAGGTCTGGTATCAGATACGCAGTATTTT. Amino acid sequence: CASSLGGGLVSDTQYF.

The chain carries TRBV6-5 and TRBJ1-1; the D is unclear. Germline values: CDR1 MNHEY, CDR2 SVGAGI. V lost 5 bases and J lost 3, with 13 bases in between. The CDR3 is 14 residues long. The CDR3, as DNA: TGTGCCAGCAGTACCCCGACTGGGGACACTGAAGCTTTCTTT. Its translation is CASSTPTGDTEAFF.

This clone was found once. V usage is TRBV28 and J usage is TRBJ2-5; D may be TRBD2 (5 bases). This CDR3 is built from 14 residues. CDR1 and CDR2 (germline): MDHEN, SYDVKM. The V and J ends lost 4 bases and 1 base respectively, with 10 bases between them. The CDR3 spells CASSSHGLQETQYF. The DNA of the CDR3 is TGTGCCAGCAGTTCCCACGGACTCCAAGAGACCCAGTACTTC. The variable domain in full, with the rest retrieved from reference TRBV28 and TRBJ2-5, is DVKVTQSSRYLVKRTGEKVFLECVQDMDHENMFWYRQDPGLGLRLIYFSYDVKMKEKGDIPEGYSVSREKKERFSLILESASTNQTSMYLCASSSHGLQETQYFGPGTRLLVL.

Written as DNA, the CDR3 is TGCGCCAGCAGCCAAGTGGGACAGGGCTATAATTCACCCCTCCACTTT. Its protein is CASSQVGQGYNSPLHF. The V call is TRBV4-1, the J call TRBJ1-6; 9 nucleotides agree with TRBD1. The germline V gene has CDR1 MGHRA and CDR2 YSYEKL. The CDR3 runs 16 residues. Germline trimming cut 1 base from V and 3 bases from J; bases unmatched to any gene: 1.

This clone was counted a single time. This chain uses TRBV11-2 with TRBJ2-5; D is uncertain. The DNA matches TRBJ2-7 better at its end, which makes the J call doubtful. The length of the CDR3 is 14 residues. Germline CDR1 is SGHAT and CDR2 is FQNNGV. The CDR3 DNA follows: TGTGCCAGCAGCTTAGAAGGCAGCTCCTACGAGCAGTACTTC. Translation gives CASSLEGSSYEQYF.